This record looks at one T cell receptor beta chain sequence and its context. Its antigen is undetermined. The sample originates from a study of Ad26.COV2.S vaccination and SARS-CoV-2 variants. For the study at large: The COV1001 Ad26.COV2.S trial arm included the donor.

The study's findings and limits: Participants given vaccine showed non-spike TCR breadth similar to that of placebo recipients.

Treatment of the sample: 15 to 20 received Ad26.COV2.S at low or high dose, single or two shots; about 5 received placebo; per-sample allocation not given. Following the first vaccine or placebo injection, samples were taken on day 63. The V gene end was trimmed by 0 bases and the J gene end by 9 bases; junction bases not matched to a gene: 3. Germline loops: CDR1 SGHRS, CDR2 YFSETQ. CDR3 length: 14 amino acids. Assay used: immunoSEQ multiplex PCR; TCRdb lists only in-frame clones, some missing. The sample yields fewer than 400,000 clones, roughly 86% seen once. The rearrangement uses TRBV5-1 and TRBJ2-1; 10 positions match TRBD2. This specimen was peripheral blood, taken in a trial of Ad26.COV2.S vaccine versus placebo. This TCR came from a person aged 18-60 years who received the Ad26.COV2.S COVID-19 vaccine or a placebo. CDR3 amino acids: CASSLGTSGGEQFF. CDR3 nucleotides: TGCGCCAGCAGCTTGGGGACTAGCGGTGGTGAGCAGTTCTTC.